This record covers a single TCR beta chain. Its antigen is still unknown. 60 Vbeta and 13 Jbeta primers were used in PCR. TCRdb's copy holds only in-frame clones and misses some; the assay was immunoSEQ multiplex PCR. The sample holds 150,000 to 180,000 clones, about four fifths seen once. The CDR3 consists of 15 residues. Germline V CDR1 and CDR2: SEHNR, FQNEAQ (reference sequence). V gave up 1 base and J gave up 3 bases, with 10 bases separating them. The sample originates from a study of cytomegalovirus exposure and HLA in healthy donors. Study details: Genotyping of 400 or so donors showed that over 65% belonged to the Caucasian-associated ancestry cluster. Study outcomes and limitations: Of the V segments, some could not be distinguished, including TRBV6-2 and TRBV6-3, and were excluded.

Input material: PBMCs. V usage is TRBV7-9 and J usage is TRBJ1-5; D possibly corresponds to TRBD1 (5 bases). The sequence came from a young man in good health and CMV-seropositive. The CDR3 sequence is CASSLDGRVNQPQHF. The CDR3 nucleotides read TGTGCCAGCAGCTTAGATGGCAGGGTCAATCAGCCCCAGCATTTT.